This entry describes one T cell receptor (beta chain). The hyperthyroidism patients had a new diagnosis of under 2 months' duration and were aged 18 to 65. Other autoimmune diseases, uncontrolled infections, pregnancy or lactation ruled patients out of participation. The entry originates in a study of Graves' ophthalmopathy and Graves' hyperthyroidism. Amplification of the TCR beta CDR3 regions used RNA transcripts (as template). First-round RT-PCR used HTBI primers; second-round multiplex PCR followed. TCRdb reprocessed the multiplex PCR reads via MiXCR and lists one record per CDR3 protein. The data show 900,000 to 1,200,000 distinct CDR3 sequences, approximately 35% seen once. CDR3 length equals 16 residues. Losses at the gene ends were 3 bases for V and 5 bases for J; bases not matched to a gene: 9.

V and J are TRBV12-3 or TRBV12-4 and TRBJ2-2; 7 bases are shared with TRBD2. The receptor comes from an adult man with Graves' hyperthyroidism. Material: peripheral blood or thyroid tissue (not recorded which). The CDR3 bases are TGTGCCAGCAGTTTTCCCGCGGGAGCGGGAACCGGGGAGCTGTTTTTT. Encoded protein: CASSFPAGAGTGELFF.